This entry lists 18 T cell receptor beta chains sequenced from one sample in a study of T-cell memory formation after mild COVID-19. TCRdb re-called the 5' RACE reads through MiXCR, storing one row per CDR3 protein. The data contain 450,000 to 650,000 distinct CDR3 sequences, about a sixth of them singletons. The sample consisted of PBMCs or a T cell subset sorted from them (not recorded which). These receptors were obtained from an adult woman who had mild COVID-19 (a few samples of this study predate the infection). Cell type and time point are not known.

The rearrangement joins TRBV4-3 to TRBJ2-7; no reliable D call. V lost 0 bases and J 0 bases, leaving 9 bases between the germline ends. The CDR3 is made up of 15 amino acids. The germline V gene has CDR1 LGHNA and CDR2 YSLEER. The CDR3 loop is CASSQESGGSYEQYF. The DNA for the CDR3 is TGCGCCAGCAGCCAAGAATCGGGCGGCTCCTACGAGCAGTACTTC.

There are many counts of this clonotype. V is TRBV5-1 and J is TRBJ2-1, with 8 bases matching TRBD2. The CDR3 is made up of 18 amino acids. CDR1 is SGHRS and CDR2 is YFSETQ in the germline V gene. Germline trimming cut 2 bases from V and 4 bases from J; bases unmatched to any gene: 14. CDR3 sequence reads: CASSFYSAGASVYNEQFF. In nucleotides, the CDR3 is TGCGCCAGCAGCTTCTACTCAGCGGGAGCGTCGGTGTACAATGAGCAGTTCTTC.

The V call is TRBV12-3 or TRBV12-4, the J call TRBJ2-2; possible D gene TRBD1, 5 bases. V shed 7 bases and J shed 3 bases, with 9 bases lying between them. The CDR3 has 13 residues. The chain's CDR3 is CASNPGYTGELFF. The CDR3 nucleotides read TGTGCCAGCAATCCAGGGTACACCGGGGAGCTGTTTTTT.

This chain links TRBV6-6 with TRBJ1-2, with no clear D. This CDR3 has 16 residues. Trimming stripped 6 bases from V and 1 base from J, with 18 bases between. Germline CDR1 reads MNHNY; CDR2 reads SVGAGI (reference sequence). The CDR3 nucleotides read TGTGCCAGCAGGGACTCTCCCCGACCGGGTAACTATGGCTACACCTTC. This encodes CASRDSPRPGNYGYTF.

The chain recombines TRBV18 with TRBJ1-2, with D unclear. The CDR3 consists of 14 residues. Germline V gene data show CDR1 as KGHSH and CDR2 as LQKENI. V was trimmed by 5 bases and J by 5 bases, leaving 15 bases between them. For the CDR3, the DNA is TGTGCCAGCTCAACAGCCGACGTCGGGTATGGCTACACCTTC. Its translation: CASSTADVGYGYTF. Filled out from reference TRBV18 and TRBJ1-2, the complete variable domain reads NAGVMQNPRHLVRRRGQEARLRCSPMKGHSHVYWYRQLPEEGLKFMVYLQKENIIDESGMPKERFSAEFPKEGPSILRIQQVVRGDSAAYFCASSTADVGYGYTFGSGTRLTVV.

This chain joins TRBV12-3 or TRBV12-4 and TRBJ1-2, with TRBD1 as a possible D gene (5 bases). The CDR3 is 15 amino acids. The V end lost 5 bases, the J end lost 4 bases, and 17 bases lay between the germline ends. Here the CDR3 reads CASSPRGVGTYGYTF. In DNA, the CDR3 is TGTGCCAGCAGTCCCCGGGGGGTTGGTACCTATGGCTACACCTTC.

The rearrangement links TRBV7-2 to TRBJ1-3, with no clear D. The length of the CDR3 is 12 residues. Germline V gene data show CDR1 as SGHTA and CDR2 as FQGNSA. V was trimmed by 4 bases and J by 13 bases, leaving 14 bases between them. CDR3 loop: CASSSPSPTIYF. CDR3 in DNA: TGTGCCAGCAGCTCCCCCAGTCCCACGATATATTTT.

This clonotype was recorded at least ten times. The V call is TRBV5-1, the J call TRBJ2-7; 7 bases agree with TRBD1. Germline V lookup: CDR1 SGHRS, CDR2 YFSETQ. The CDR3 has 19 amino acids. V lost 2 bases and J lost 0; bases outside the gene matches: 17. CDR3 amino acids: CASSLVTGTAYQASYEQYF. CDR3 in DNA: TGCGCCAGCAGCTTAGTAACCGGGACAGCTTATCAGGCCTCCTACGAGCAGTACTTC.

This chain joins TRBV5-1 and TRBJ2-1; TRBD2 matches at 9 bases. V shed 5 bases, J shed 4 bases, and the junction held 10 bases outside the gene matches. The CDR3 loop spans 16 amino acids. The V gene's germline CDR1 is SGHRS and CDR2 YFSETQ. DNA of the CDR3: TGCGCCAGCAGTCCTCCTACTAGCGGGCTATACAATGAGCAGTTCTTC. Amino acid sequence: CASSPPTSGLYNEQFF.

This clonotype was seen a few times. The rearrangement uses TRBV7-9 and TRBJ2-7, with TRBD1 matching over 8 bases. The CDR3 length is 14 residues. Germline CDR1 reads SEHNR; CDR2 reads FQNEAQ (reference sequence). Unmatched junction bases numbered 7, after V lost 4 bases and J lost 5 bases. This CDR3 reads CASSSRDRSHEQYF. CDR3 nucleotide sequence: TGTGCCAGCAGCTCACGGGACAGGTCCCACGAGCAGTACTTC. Looking up the rest from reference TRBV7-9 and TRBJ2-7 gives the full variable domain: DTGVSQNPRHKITKRGQNVTFRCDPISEHNRLYWYRQTLGQGPEFLTYFQNEAQLEKSRLLSDRFSAERPKGSFSTLEIQRTEQGDSAMYLCASSSRDRSHEQYFGPGTRLTVT.

The V gene is TRBV29-1, the J gene TRBJ2-2; D gene uncertain. V lost 5 bases and J 4 bases, leaving 11 bases between the germline ends. The V gene's germline CDR1 is SQVTM and CDR2 ANQGSEA. CDR3 length: 13 amino acids. In DNA form, the CDR3 reads TGCAGCGTTTTACTAAGGAGCACCGGGGAGCTGTTTTTT. Translating it yields CSVLLRSTGELFF.

Only a few counts were recorded for this clonotype. This sequence joins TRBV6-5 and TRBJ1-5, with D maybe TRBD1 (5 bases). Trimming cost V 0 bases and J 2 bases, with 11 bases left between them. Germline loops: CDR1 MNHEY, CDR2 SVGAGI. This CDR3 region has 16 residues. The CDR3 DNA reads TGTGCCAGCAGTTACTCGCGTGGGGGAGGCAATCAGCCCCAGCATTTT. The encoded protein is CASSYSRGGGNQPQHF.

This clonotype was found a few times. The genes are TRBV24-1 and TRBJ2-1; weak D call: TRBD2 (6 bases). The CDR3 spans 15 residues. The V end was cut by 3 bases, the J end by 0 bases, with 8 bases between. Germline-derived CDR1 and CDR2 are KGHDR and SFDVKD. The DNA for the CDR3 is TGTGCCACCAGTGATGCGGGAAGCTCCTACAATGAGCAGTTCTTC. Protein: CATSDAGSSYNEQFF.

The chain carries TRBV4-3 and TRBJ2-7, with 13 bases fitting TRBD2. Germline CDR1 LGHNA, CDR2 YSLEER. Losses at the gene ends were 5 bases for V and 2 bases for J; bases not matched to a gene: 15. The CDR3 is made up of 19 amino acids. CDR3 loop: CASSTSVSVGTSGAYEQYF. The CDR3 coding sequence is TGCGCCAGCAGCACCTCCGTTTCGGTAGGGACTAGCGGGGCCTACGAGCAGTACTTC.

This clonotype was seen a few times. The chain is built from TRBV7-6 and TRBJ1-1; D is ambiguous. The germline V gene has CDR1 SGHVS and CDR2 FNYEAQ. Trimming removed 4 bases at V and 4 bases at J, with 13 bases between. The CDR3 is 14 residues long. In DNA, the CDR3 is TGTGCCAGCAGCTCCAGACTGTCCGCCACTGAAGCTTTCTTT. Its translation is CASSSRLSATEAFF.

This clonotype occurred a few times. The V call is TRBV24-1, the J call TRBJ2-1; 9 nucleotides agree with TRBD2. The CDR3 runs 20 residues. Germline CDR1 is KGHDR and CDR2 is SFDVKD. V shed 1 base and J 2 bases; nucleotides not matched to a gene: 14. The CDR3 sequence is CATSDFAVSGSGTAYNEQFF. As DNA, the CDR3 is TGTGCCACCAGTGATTTTGCGGTTAGCGGGAGTGGGACGGCCTACAATGAGCAGTTCTTC.

The gene calls are TRBV7-9 and TRBJ2-2; D ambiguous. V lost 2 bases and J 7 bases, leaving 11 bases between the germline ends. Germline V gene sequence: CDR1 SEHNR, CDR2 FQNEAQ (reference sequence). This CDR3 is built from 14 residues. The CDR3 sequence is CASSLKSRRGELFF. The CDR3 coding sequence is TGTGCCAGCAGCTTAAAATCACGACGCGGGGAGCTGTTTTTT.

This clonotype was seen more than once but under ten times. The CDR3 sequence: CASSQDAGVGNQPQHF. As DNA, the CDR3 is TGCGCCAGCAGCCAAGATGCCGGGGTAGGCAATCAGCCCCAGCATTTT. V is TRBV4-1 and J is TRBJ1-5; no clear D. Trimming pared 0 bases from V and 2 bases from J, leaving 11 bases between. Germline V CDR1 and CDR2: MGHRA, YSYEKL. The CDR3 length is 16 residues.